This paragraph reports one TCR beta chain. Antigen: not known. The same CDR3 is also encoded by other DNA sequences in this sample. The germline CDR1 and CDR2 sequences are SGHRS and YFSETQ. The V end was cut by 1 base, the J end by 4 bases, with 12 bases between. The CDR3 spans 14 residues. The sample originates from a study of shared clonotypes between healthy human individuals. Study-level information: Plates per donor: three CD4 naive, three CD4 memory, two CD8 naive, one CD8 memory.

Notes on the study in general: Sharing across four donors was seen in around 5.1% of naive CD4 clonotypes.

Profiling relied on immunoSEQ multiplex PCR, and the TCRdb table lists in-frame clones only, not all of them. The sample consists of approximately 720,000 clones, roughly 78% of them appearing once. The source of this sequence is a woman in her 30s in good health. This chain connects TRBV5-1 to TRBJ2-7; D might be TRBD1 (6 bases). Sequenced: memory CD4+ T cells sorted from blood. Described subset: CD45RA-negative fraction. The CDR3 coding sequence is TGCGCCAGCAGCTTGACAGGGACCCCATACGAGCAGTACTTC. Its protein is CASSLTGTPYEQYF.